A selection of T cell receptor beta chains follows, all from one sample in a study of cytomegalovirus exposure and HLA in healthy donors. The assay was immunoSEQ multiplex PCR, and TCRdb's table has in-frame clones only and misses some. Of 150,000 to 200,000 clones listed, 70% are singletons. Source material: PBMCs. Source of these receptors: a man aged 18-30 years in good health and CMV-seropositive. CDR3s include the opening cysteine and the closing phenylalanine or tryptophan. The D gene is left open where the match is weak. The listing skips clone size in some rows; elsewhere it reads once, few, many or a size class.

j_gene | v_gene | abundance | d_gene | CDR3nt | CDR3aa
TRBJ1-1 | TRBV5-1 | - | TRBD1 | TGCGCCAGCAGCTTGGCAACAGGGGCGAACACTGAAGCTTTCTTT | CASSLATGANTEAFF
TRBJ1-3 | TRBV5-4 | - | - | TGTGCCAGCCAGAACAGGGACTCTGGAAACACCATATATTTT | CASQNRDSGNTIYF
TRBJ1-1 | TRBV5-1 | - | - | TGCGCCAGCAGCTTTTCCCAGAACACTGAAGCTTTCTTT | CASSFSQNTEAFF
TRBJ1-1 | TRBV28 | once | - | TGTGCCAGCAGTACCGGCGGGGCCGACATGAACACTGAAGCTTTCTTT | CASSTGGADMNTEAFF
TRBJ2-2 | TRBV30 | - | - | TGTGCCTGGAGTCCAGCGGGCCTACGGATAACCGGGGAGCTGTTTTTT | CAWSPAGLRITGELFF
TRBJ2-3 | TRBV27 | - | - | TGTGCCAGCAGTCCGCGAGCCACCTTAGCAGATACGCAGTATTTT | CASSPRATLADTQYF
TRBJ1-2 | TRBV5-4 | - | - | TGTGCCAGCAGCTCACAGGGCTTCTATGGCTACACCTTC | CASSSQGFYGYTF
TRBJ1-1 | TRBV19 | few | - | TGTGCCAGTAGCGGGGGTAGATTGAACACTGAAGCTTTCTTT | CASSGGRLNTEAFF
TRBJ2-1 | TRBV5-1 | - | TRBD1 | TGCGCCAGCAGCCGGGACAGTAATGAGCAGTTCTTC | CASSRDSNEQFF
TRBJ2-2 | TRBV2 | - | - | TGTGCCAGCAGTGAAGCTAGTCACACCGGGGAGCTGTTTTTT | CASSEASHTGELFF
TRBJ1-1 | TRBV7-9 | - | - | TGTGCCAGCAGCCCATCCGGGACATCGGCGGGTTCGAACACTGAAGCTTTCTTT | CASSPSGTSAGSNTEAFF